A selection of T cell receptor beta chains follows, all from one sample in a study of T-cell memory formation after mild COVID-19. TCRdb called the 5' RACE reads again in MiXCR, with one record for every CDR3 protein. The sample consists of about 57,000 distinct CDR3 sequences, about 12% of them appearing once. What was sequenced was PBMCs or a T cell subset sorted from them (not recorded which). Receptor source: a man aged 18 to 30 who had mild COVID-19 (a few samples of this study predate the infection). Cell type and time point are not known. Both conserved end residues are part of each CDR3. A D gene is named only where the DNA matches it firmly. Size is omitted from some rows. Given values are once, few, many or a class for expanded clones.

j_call d_call clone_size v_call cdr3_aa cdr3_nt
TRBJ1-2 . once TRBV2 CASSENAYGYTF TGTGCCAGCAGTGAGAACGCCTATGGCTACACCTTC
TRBJ2-1 TRBD1 . TRBV5-1 CASSWGQKWNEQFF TGCGCCAGCAGCTGGGGACAGAAGTGGAATGAGCAGTTCTTC
TRBJ2-3 TRBD1 few TRBV11-3 CASSQGATDTQYF TGTGCCAGCAGCCAGGGGGCTACAGATACGCAGTATTTT
TRBJ2-5 . many TRBV5-1 CASSTGRIGVETQYF TGCGCCAGCAGCACCGGTCGTATTGGGGTGGAGACCCAGTACTTC
TRBJ2-6 . many TRBV20-1 CSGVPSGANVLTF TGCAGTGGGGTGCCCTCTGGGGCCAACGTCCTGACTTTC
TRBJ1-2 . . TRBV7-2 CASSLAEPTRLTENYGYTF TGTGCCAGCAGCTTAGCAGAGCCCACCAGACTGACGGAAAACTATGGCTACACCTTC
TRBJ1-6 TRBD1 few TRBV7-2 CASSLVLGTGDSPLHF TGTGCCAGCAGCTTAGTTTTAGGGACAGGGGATTCACCCCTCCACTTT
TRBJ1-4 . few TRBV27 CASSSLFRMNEKLFF TGTGCCAGCAGTTCGCTCTTCCGGATGAATGAAAAACTGTTTTTT
TRBJ1-6 . few TRBV7-9 CASSFGLAGNNSPLHF TGTGCCAGCAGCTTCGGACTAGCAGGCAATAATTCACCCCTCCACTTT
TRBJ1-6 . many TRBV20-1 CSARDPRAGSSPLHF TGCAGTGCTAGAGATCCAAGGGCAGGGAGTTCACCCCTCCACTTT
TRBJ1-1 . . TRBV28 CASSPGTPRTEAFF TGTGCCAGCAGCCCCGGGACACCGAGGACTGAAGCTTTCTTT
TRBJ2-5 TRBD2 . TRBV5-4 CASRPRTSGAGGTQYF TGTGCCAGCAGACCGAGGACTAGCGGGGCTGGAGGGACCCAGTACTTC
TRBJ1-1 . . TRBV9 CASSVVSGNTEAFF TGTGCCAGCAGCGTAGTCAGCGGGAACACTGAAGCTTTCTTT
TRBJ2-2 TRBD1 . TRBV20-1 CSASEGAVTGELFF TGCAGTGCTAGTGAGGGGGCAGTCACCGGGGAGCTGTTTTTT
TRBJ2-1 . many TRBV5-6 CASSLRGGSTYNEQFF TGTGCCAGCAGCTTGAGGGGGGGATCTACGTACAATGAGCAGTTCTTC
TRBJ2-5 . few TRBV30 CAWKYAGMETQYF TGTGCCTGGAAATATGCAGGGATGGAGACCCAGTACTTC
TRBJ2-7 . . TRBV6-5 CASRPGSTMSPEQYF TGTGCCAGCAGGCCGGGCAGCACGATGTCTCCCGAGCAGTACTTC
TRBJ1-1 . many TRBV7-9 CASSWWGLNTEAFF TGTGCCAGCAGCTGGTGGGGACTGAACACTGAAGCTTTCTTT
TRBJ2-7 TRBD2 . TRBV11-2 CASSQSGAPYEQYF TGTGCCAGCAGCCAAAGCGGGGCGCCCTACGAGCAGTACTTC
TRBJ2-3 . few TRBV7-9 CASSLADKIPTWGDTQYF TGTGCCAGCAGCTTGGCGGACAAGATACCAACTTGGGGAGATACGCAGTATTTT
TRBJ2-1 . few TRBV6-6 CASSYTNRNNEQFF TGTGCCAGCAGTTACACAAACAGGAACAATGAGCAGTTCTTC
TRBJ1-1 . . TRBV20-1 CSARRDPANTEAFF TGCAGTGCTAGAAGGGATCCAGCGAACACTGAAGCTTTCTTT
TRBJ2-1 TRBD2 few TRBV7-6 CASSLLGEVSGAHNEQFF TGTGCCAGCAGCTTATTGGGGGAGGTTAGCGGGGCACACAATGAGCAGTTCTTC
TRBJ2-1 TRBD2 few TRBV20-1 CSASPTSGGLGNEQFF TGCAGTGCTAGCCCTACTAGCGGGGGGCTGGGCAATGAGCAGTTCTTC
TRBJ1-4 . . TRBV4-2 CASSQGRINEKLFF TGTGCCAGCAGCCAAGGACGGATTAATGAAAAACTGTTTTTT
TRBJ1-2 . . TRBV20-1 CSARDIRGPAYGYTF TGCAGTGCTAGAGATATCCGGGGGCCCGCCTATGGCTACACCTTC